This section outlines one T cell receptor beta chain sequence together with its context. This sample was taken from a study of control samples from healthy donors and cancer patients. TCRdb keeps only in-frame clones here, not all; method: immunoSEQ multiplex PCR. The profile shows roughly 98,000 clones, roughly 86% of them singletons. Losses at the gene ends were 1 base for V and 4 bases for J; bases not matched to a gene: 2. This CDR3 comprises 15 residues. Germline V gene sequence: CDR1 LGHNA, CDR2 YSLEER. The sample consisted of blood. The TCR sequence derives from a woman aged 55-69 years in good health. The V call is TRBV4-3, the J call TRBJ2-3; 10 nucleotides match TRBD2. The CDR3 DNA sequence: TGCGCCAGCAGCCAAGTAGCGGGAGGTTCAGATACGCAGTATTTT. As protein: CASSQVAGGSDTQYF.